This T cell receptor beta chain emerged from a study of shared clonotypes between healthy human individuals. Donors had no recently reported acute infections or vaccinations and were HIV-negative. Genomic DNA (from each subset) was split evenly across several immunoSEQ plates. TCRdb's table, derived via immunoSEQ multiplex PCR, lists solely in-frame clones and lacks some. Of roughly 2.2 million clones listed, 85% to 95% were seen once; the top ten hold roughly 0.34%. The length of the CDR3 is 15 residues. Germline V gene data show CDR1 as SGHTA and CDR2 as FQGNSA. V was trimmed by 4 bases and J by 1 base, leaving 11 bases between them.

V and J are TRBV7-2 and TRBJ2-1; maybe TRBD2 (6 bases). The source is a man between 18 and 35 years old in good health. Some clones in this sample may be carry-over from other donors' samples. Sequencing used naive CD4+ T cells from PBMCs. The subset is: CD45RA+ positively selected. This chain's CDR3 is CASSWGVTSYNEQFF. The CDR3 DNA sequence: TGTGCCAGCAGCTGGGGGGTAACATCCTACAATGAGCAGTTCTTC.